This T cell receptor beta chain was captured in a study of blood T cells in healthy people across ages. Germline V gene sequence: CDR1 SGHRS, CDR2 YFSETQ. V trimming: 1 base; J trimming: 6 bases; junction bases outside the gene matches: 5. This CDR3 is built from 14 residues. A second PCR of about 6 to 11 cycles used a sample-barcoded 5' primer and a J-beta primer mix. Tags on each cDNA molecule came from a template-switch adaptor with 12 random nucleotides. In TCRdb, the 5' RACE reads were re-called with MiXCR into one record per CDR3 protein. The table records 600,000 to 900,000 distinct CDR3 sequences, 20% to 30% of them present only once. These data were also reused for a study on T cells of mothers and their children. Turning to that study: According to the study, all extracted RNA entered cDNA synthesis at about 1.4 ug per 15 ul. The overlap seen between related mothers and children slightly exceeded that of unrelated pairs, though not significantly.

V gene TRBV5-1 combines with J gene TRBJ2-7; 9 bases align to TRBD2. This TCR derives from a boy between 10 and 17 years old in good health. The material sequenced was blood. CDR3 nucleotides: TGCGCCAGCAGCTTGAAAGCGGGGGGCACCGAGCAGTACTTC. The encoded protein is CASSLKAGGTEQYF.